The following is a T cell receptor beta chain sequence with its context. Its target is unknown. Trimming took off 7 bases at V and 1 base at J, with 7 bases between the two ends. Germline V lookup: CDR1 SNHLY, CDR2 FYNNEI. The CDR3 runs 13 residues. TCRdb re-derived calls from the 5' RACE reads in MiXCR, one entry per CDR3 protein. The sample holds around 1.7 million distinct CDR3 sequences; about 31% are singletons and the top ten take around 0.3%. These data are taken from a study of identical twins. Study-level points and caveats: Excess low generation probability was seen in twin-shared out-of-frame alpha sequences. Partly confounded zero-insertion analyses could result from invariant MAIT and iNKT cells. Conclusions were drawn cross-sectionally by statistical analysis, without following the same donors. Fewer insertions characterized abundant cord blood beta clonotypes, whereas memory repertoires showed none.

The sample taken for sequencing was cord blood. This clonotype was sampled from a newborn girl in good health. The chain combines TRBV2 with TRBJ2-2, with D perhaps matching TRBD2 (5 bases). CDR3 in DNA: TGTGCCAGCACCCGGGGGAACACCGGGGAGCTGTTTTTT. It encodes CASTRGNTGELFF.